The clone carrying this TCR beta chain has more than one count but fewer than ten. The CDR3 has 15 residues. Per germline, CDR1 ENHRY and CDR2 SYGVKD. Trimming left V 2 bases short and J 0 bases short, with 11 bases between. The data belong to a study of early T cells in non-severe SARS-CoV-2 infection. Via MiXCR, TCRdb re-called the 5' RACE reads, giving one row per CDR3 protein. Among about 87,000 distinct CDR3 sequences listed, 11% to 15% were seen once. The rearrangement uses TRBV10-3 and TRBJ2-7, with TRBD1 as a possible D gene (5 bases). Sequenced sample: whole blood. The clonotype was recovered from an adult who was a healthcare worker with PCR-confirmed SARS-CoV-2 infection or an uninfected control (not recorded which). In DNA form, the CDR3 reads TGTGCCATCAGTGAGGACAGCACTCCCTCCTACGAGCAGTACTTC. Amino acids: CAISEDSTPSYEQYF.